This TCR beta chain appears in the sequencing data of a study of vaccination and CD4 T cells after COVID-19. As for the study in general: Convalescent patients were SARS-CoV-2 positive by nasal swab PCR; ten or so mild, one severe.

The treatment here: roughly ten-day PBMC culture with coronavirus spike peptide pools or control peptides (ViraFEST assay). The germline V gene has CDR1 SGHTA and CDR2 FQGNSA. J gave up 1 base and V 4 bases, and 9 bases lay outside the gene matches. The CDR3 extends over 19 amino acids. With the Oncomine TCR Beta short-read assay, DNA from cultured CD4+ T cells was sequenced. TCRdb passed the PCR reads through MiXCR, listing each CDR3 protein once. The sample comprises 7,500 to 10,000 distinct CDR3 sequences, 65% to 70% of which are singletons, and 7.5% to 9.5% rests with the top ten. In the case of this clonotype: The antigen is not known.

The chain is built from TRBV7-2 and TRBJ2-6, with 11 bases identical to TRBD1. This sequence originates from a human donor who had recovered from COVID-19. The sequencing here drew on CD4+ T cells from blood, cultured in vitro, taken before SARS-CoV-2 vaccination. Here the CDR3 DNA reads TGTGCCAGCAGCTCGACCCCCGGGACAGGGGGGTCTGGGGCCAACGTCCTGACTTTC. Its translation is CASSSTPGTGGSGANVLTF.